The T cell receptor beta chain described here comes from a study of T-cell memory formation after mild COVID-19. TCRdb processed the 5' RACE reads anew with MiXCR; each CDR3 protein has one entry. Of roughly 450,000 distinct CDR3 sequences detected, about 20% appear once; the ten largest clones hold 9% to 15%. This clonotype was seen a handful of times. Germline V gene sequence: CDR1 MNHEY, CDR2 SVGAGI. The V gene lost 6 bases and the J gene lost 8 bases, with 19 bases spanning the gap. The CDR3 totals 14 residues. The chain has TRBV6-5 and TRBJ1-1; D is perhaps TRBD1 (6 bases). The receptor's source is an adult woman who had mild COVID-19 (a few samples of this study predate the infection). Cell type and time point are not known. What was sequenced was PBMCs or a T cell subset sorted from them (not recorded which). CDR3 in DNA: TGTGCCAGCAGAACCGAGGGGGATCTCCCCGAAGCTTTCTTT. It specifies CASRTEGDLPEAFF.